The next 23 T cell receptor beta chains were all read from a single sample in a study of T cells in Graves' hyperthyroidism and ophthalmopathy. Researchers amplified the TCR beta CDR3 regions from RNA transcripts. The HTBI primer set served for first-round RT-PCR of the TCR CDR3. TCRdb passed the multiplex PCR reads through MiXCR, listing each CDR3 protein once. The sample yields 350,000 or so distinct CDR3 sequences, 15% to 20% seen once. Sequenced input: blood. All receptors come from a woman aged 40 to 49 with Graves' ophthalmopathy.

This clonotype was seen repeatedly, ten times or more. This sequence joins TRBV2 and TRBJ2-3, with D perhaps TRBD2 (7 bases). The length of the CDR3 is 14 residues. Per germline, CDR1 SNHLY and CDR2 FYNNEI. The ends were cut back, 6 bases at V and 5 bases at J, with 15 bases in the middle. The CDR3 protein is CASRGRGARDTQYF. DNA of the CDR3: TGTGCCAGCAGGGGGAGGGGGGCCCGAGATACGCAGTATTTT.

The rearrangement links TRBV30 to TRBJ2-7; D may be TRBD1 (7 bases). V dropped 5 bases and J dropped 3 bases, with 17 bases sitting between them. The CDR3 is 14 amino acids. The germline V gene has CDR1 GTSNPN and CDR2 SVGIG (reference sequence). CDR3 in amino acids: CAWEGGQELYEQYF. The CDR3 DNA is TGTGCCTGGGAGGGAGGACAGGAGCTCTACGAGCAGTACTTC.

This clonotype was seen at least ten times. J is TRBJ1-2 and V is TRBV6-1; D remains unclear. The V gene lost 2 bases and the J gene lost 2 bases, with 9 bases spanning the gap. CDR3 length: 14 amino acids. The germline CDR1 and CDR2 sequences are MNHNS and SASEGT. The CDR3, as DNA: TGTGCCAGCAGTGAATACGGTGACAACTATGGCTACACCTTC. This gives the protein CASSEYGDNYGYTF.

The chain links TRBV9 to TRBJ2-7; tentatively, D is TRBD2 (5 bases). The CDR3 sequence is 14 residues long. Trimming removed 4 bases from V and 3 bases from J, with 14 bases in between. Germline V gives CDR1 SGDLS, CDR2 YYNGEE. CDR3 in amino acids: CASSLAFRSYEQYF. The CDR3 DNA sequence: TGTGCCAGCAGCTTAGCGTTTCGGAGCTACGAGCAGTACTTC.

This clonotype was seen at least ten times. This chain connects TRBV5-5 to TRBJ2-2; 14 nucleotides match TRBD2. Germline assignment: CDR1 SGHKS and CDR2 YYEKEE (reference sequence). Trimming removed 3 bases from V and 6 bases from J; junction bases left unmatched: 4. The CDR3 has 16 amino acids. The CDR3 here is CASSSGLAGGSGELFF. In DNA, the CDR3 is TGTGCCAGCAGCTCAGGACTAGCGGGAGGTTCCGGGGAGCTGTTTTTT.

This clonotype was picked up many times. This chain joins TRBV12-3 or TRBV12-4 and TRBJ1-3; the match to TRBD1 covers 8 bases. Losses at the gene ends were 4 bases for V and 0 bases for J; bases not matched to a gene: 2. This CDR3 comprises 15 residues. The CDR3 bases are TGTGCCAGCAGTTCGGGACAGGTCTCTGGAAACACCATATATTTT. It is translated as CASSSGQVSGNTIYF.

This clonotype was counted a few times. This may stem from a read error, because a much larger clone lies one nucleotide away. The genes are TRBV10-3 and TRBJ1-2; D ambiguous. There are 11 residues in the CDR3. Trimming stripped 7 bases from V and 4 bases from J, with 7 bases between. The germline gives CDR1 ENHRY, CDR2 SYGVKD. CDR3 residues: CAINQTYGYTF. CDR3 nucleotides: TGTGCCATCAACCAGACCTATGGCTACACCTTC.

This clonotype was seen many times. The chain links TRBV7-8 to TRBJ1-2; the D is unclear. V dropped 1 base and J dropped 3 bases, with 6 bases sitting between them. The CDR3 is made up of 13 amino acids. In germline, CDR1 is SGHVS, CDR2 FQNEAQ. The CDR3 DNA sequence: TGTGCCAGCAGCTTAGTACCATACTATGGCTACACCTTC. Protein sequence: CASSLVPYYGYTF.

In this sample, this clonotype turned up many times. The V and J genes are TRBV9 and TRBJ2-7; 9 nucleotides match TRBD1. Germline CDR1 reads SGDLS; CDR2 reads YYNGEE. V lost 0 bases, J lost 1 base, and 2 bases stayed unmatched. The CDR3 has 15 residues. As DNA, the CDR3 is TGTGCCAGCAGCGTAGAACAGGGGGCATCCTACGAGCAGTACTTC. Its translation: CASSVEQGASYEQYF.

This clonotype was seen at least ten times. CDR3 amino acids: CASSFAGDSDYGYTF. In DNA, the CDR3 is TGTGCCAGCAGCTTTGCCGGGGACAGTGACTATGGCTACACCTTC. This chain links TRBV7-2 with TRBJ1-2; 7 bases agree with TRBD1. Germline CDR1 is SGHTA and CDR2 is FQGNSA. With 3 bases clipped from V and 3 bases from J, the junction kept 7 bases outside the gene matches. This CDR3 spans 15 amino acids. Supplemented by reference TRBV7-2 and TRBJ1-2, the full variable domain reads GAGVSQSPSNKVTEKGKDVELRCDPISGHTALYWYRQSLGQGLEFLIYFQGNSAPDKSGLPSDRFSAERTGGSVSTLTIQRTQQEDSAVYLCASSFAGDSDYGYTFGSGTRLTVV.

This clonotype was observed a handful of times. This may come from a read error, since a much larger clone is one base off. The rearrangement links TRBV12-3 or TRBV12-4 to TRBJ2-3; D is possibly TRBD1 or TRBD2 (6 bases each). The CDR3 is made up of 15 amino acids. Deletions cut 6 bases from V and 4 bases from J, with 17 bases between. CDR3 loop: CASSLKGGSADTQYF. CDR3 bases: TGTGCCAGCAGCTTAAAAGGGGGGTCAGCAGATACGCAGTATTTT.

This clonotype has a count of ten or more. The chain joins TRBV28 to TRBJ2-2, with 10 bases that match TRBD1. Per the germline V gene, CDR1 is MDHEN and CDR2 is SYDVKM. The V gene end was trimmed by 5 bases and the J gene end by 5 bases; junction bases not matched to a gene: 5. This CDR3 spans 15 amino acids. DNA for the CDR3: TGTGCCAGCAGTAACAGACAGGGGGCAACCGGGGAGCTGTTTTTT. It codes for CASSNRQGATGELFF.

This clonotype was counted ten times or more. This sequence joins TRBV13 and TRBJ1-2; D remains unclear. Trimming pared 4 bases from V and 2 bases from J, leaving 8 bases between. Per germline, CDR1 PRHDT and CDR2 FYEKMQ (reference sequence). The CDR3 runs 13 residues. Here the CDR3 DNA reads TGTGCCAGCAGCTCCCCTTCGAACTATGGCTACACCTTC. It is translated as CASSSPSNYGYTF.

The CDR3 DNA reads TGTGCCAGCAGTGTATCCGGGACAGGCCCCTACGAGCAGTACTTC. Its protein is CASSVSGTGPYEQYF. This chain connects TRBV6-1 to TRBJ2-7, with 8 bases aligning to TRBD1. J lost 2 bases, V lost 4 bases, and 7 bases had no gene match. CDR1 and CDR2 (germline): MNHNS, SASEGT. The CDR3 runs 15 residues.

This clonotype appeared many times. CDR3 in DNA: TGCGCCAGCAGTAGTCCAGGGAGTTCCACTGAAGCTTTCTTT. Amino acids: CASSSPGSSTEAFF. The genes are TRBV10-2 and TRBJ1-1, with D perhaps TRBD1 (5 bases). Germline CDR1 and CDR2: WSHSY and SAAADI. This CDR3 has 14 residues. The ends were cut back, 5 bases at V and 4 bases at J, with 14 bases in the middle.

This clonotype was recorded at least ten times. The chain combines TRBV12-3 or TRBV12-4 with TRBJ2-5; 8 bases agree with TRBD1. V lost 6 bases, J lost 4 bases, and 1 base stayed unmatched. CDR3 size: 12 residues. The CDR3 nucleotides read TGTGCCAGCAGCCAGGGGGCAGAGACCCAGTACTTC. Translating gives CASSQGAETQYF.

This clonotype was counted many times. The rearrangement links TRBV6-5 to TRBJ2-1, with 7 bases that match TRBD2. The V gene's germline CDR1 is MNHEY and CDR2 SVGAGI. J gave up 9 bases and V 3 bases, and 11 bases lay outside the gene matches. This CDR3 has 15 amino acids. Written as DNA, the CDR3 is TGTGCCAGCAGTTATGATAAGGCGGGAGTCGGTGAGCAGTTCTTC. The encoded protein is CASSYDKAGVGEQFF.

This clonotype was seen repeatedly, ten times or more. The chain combines TRBV19 with TRBJ1-2; D ambiguous. Germline V CDR1 and CDR2: LNHDA, SQIVND (reference sequence). The CDR3 contains 15 residues. Trimming stripped 8 bases from V and 4 bases from J, with 20 bases between. This CDR3 reads CASRNTRTVAYGYTF. The CDR3 nucleotides read TGTGCCAGTCGGAATACTAGGACGGTGGCCTATGGCTACACCTTC.

This clonotype was seen a single time. The chain has TRBV7-6 and TRBJ2-7, with 16 bases matching TRBD2. The V gene end was trimmed by 4 bases and the J gene end by 5 bases; junction bases not matched to a gene: 8. Germline lookup yields CDR1 SGHVS and CDR2 FNYEAQ. The CDR3 consists of 17 residues. CDR3: CASSSEGLAGGPDEQYF. The CDR3 DNA reads as TGTGCCAGCAGCTCAGAGGGACTAGCGGGAGGGCCCGACGAGCAGTACTTC.

This clonotype appeared many times. The chain recombines TRBV28 with TRBJ1-1; possible D gene TRBD1, 6 bases. Germline CDR1 is MDHEN and CDR2 is SYDVKM. V lost 7 bases and J 4 bases, leaving 10 bases between the germline ends. This CDR3 spans 12 amino acids. The CDR3, as DNA: TGTGCCAGCAACGTAGGGGGCACTGAAGCTTTCTTT. Protein product: CASNVGGTEAFF.

V and J are TRBV6-5 and TRBJ2-7; 7 bases match TRBD2. This CDR3 comprises 16 residues. Trimming took 3 bases from V and 7 from J; bases not matched to a gene: 15. Germline V CDR1 and CDR2: MNHEY, SVGAGI. CDR3 amino acids: CASSYTQRGPPREQYF. The DNA of the CDR3 is TGTGCCAGCAGTTATACTCAGCGGGGCCCTCCCCGAGAGCAGTACTTC.

This clonotype came up many times. This sequence joins TRBV20-1 and TRBJ2-5; D tentatively reads TRBD1 or TRBD2 (5 bases each). Germline-derived CDR1 and CDR2 are DFQATT and SNEGSKA (reference sequence). Trimming left V 0 bases short and J 5 bases short, with 7 bases between. CDR3 length: 12 amino acids. The CDR3: CSARDRGETQYF. The CDR3 nucleotides are TGCAGTGCTAGAGATCGGGGCGAGACCCAGTACTTC.

This clonotype was observed at least ten times. The chain couples TRBV28 to TRBJ1-2, with D maybe TRBD1 (5 bases). This CDR3 has 14 residues. The V gene's germline CDR1 is MDHEN and CDR2 SYDVKM. V was pared by 8 bases and J by 0 bases, with 13 bases between. Here the CDR3 DNA reads TGTGCCAGCTGCCTGGGGGGACCTAACTATGGCTACACCTTC. This gives the protein CASCLGGPNYGYTF.